The 18 T cell receptor beta chains in this list originate from one sample, sequenced in a study of blood T cells in healthy people across ages. A second PCR of 7 to 11 cycles used a sample-barcoded 5' primer and a J-beta primer mix. TCRdb used MiXCR to reprocess the 5' RACE reads, holding one entry per CDR3 protein. The table includes about a million distinct CDR3 sequences, around 46% detected once. The specimen was blood. These receptors all stem from a young man in good health.

The chain couples TRBV6-5 to TRBJ2-7; tentative D call: TRBD1 (5 bases). CDR1 is MNHEY, CDR2 SVGAGI, per germline. There are 15 residues in the CDR3. Trimming removed 0 bases at V and 5 bases at J, with 14 bases between. The chain's CDR3 is CASSYSPRLGDEQYF. The CDR3 DNA sequence: TGTGCCAGCAGTTACTCTCCTCGGTTAGGGGACGAGCAGTACTTC.

The rearrangement uses TRBV15 and TRBJ2-1, with TRBD1 matching 9 bases. CDR1 and CDR2 (germline): LNHNV, YYDKDF (reference sequence). The length of the CDR3 is 15 residues. With V trimmed by 5 bases and J by 5 bases, 7 bases remained unmatched. The CDR3 DNA reads as TGTGCCACCAGCCGACGGACAGGGGAGAACAATGAGCAGTTCTTC. It yields the protein CATSRRTGENNEQFF.

V gene TRBV4-2 combines with J gene TRBJ2-3; TRBD1 agrees at 10 bases. Germline-derived CDR1 and CDR2 are LGHNA and YNFKEQ. Trimming at V came to 4 bases and at J to 1 base, leaving 5 bases not matched to a gene. This CDR3 is 16 amino acids long. The CDR3 reads CASSLRQGARTDTQYF. Written as DNA, the CDR3 is TGTGCCAGCAGCCTTAGACAGGGGGCTCGCACAGATACGCAGTATTTT.

For this clonotype: Compared with germline, one end of the junction differs, possibly owing to a read error. The V gene is TRBV7-2, the J gene TRBJ2-6; D gene unclear. Germline lookup yields CDR1 SGHTA and CDR2 FQGNSA. The CDR3 runs 15 residues. The DNA of the CDR3 is TGTGCCAGCAGCTTTTCAGGCTCTAGGGCCAACGTCCTGACTTTC. Translated, it gives CASSFSGSRANVLTF.

This clonotype was seen only a few times. V is TRBV6-1 and J is TRBJ2-6, with D hard to call. The germline gives CDR1 MNHNS, CDR2 SASEGT. V was pared by 1 base and J by 2 bases, with 9 bases between. CDR3 length equals 16 residues. The CDR3 here is CASSEGRFAGANVLTF. Here the CDR3 DNA reads TGTGCCAGCAGTGAAGGCCGATTTGCTGGGGCCAACGTCCTGACTTTC.

The V call is TRBV6-5, the J call TRBJ1-6, with D possibly being TRBD1 (5 bases). V was pared by 8 bases and J by 7 bases, with 18 bases between. CDR3 size: 15 residues. CDR1 is MNHEY and CDR2 is SVGAGI in the germline V gene. The CDR3 DNA follows: TGTGCCAGCGGCCCTGACGGGGGGGGGAATTCACCCCTCCACTTT. This codes for CASGPDGGGNSPLHF.

The chain combines TRBV20-1 with TRBJ2-7; D remains unclear. The V gene lost 3 bases and the J gene lost 4 bases, with 7 bases spanning the gap. The germline gives CDR1 DFQATT, CDR2 SNEGSKA (reference sequence). There are 11 residues in the CDR3. The CDR3 coding sequence is TGCAGTGCTAGTTCCGAGTACGAGCAGTACTTC. It encodes CSASSEYEQYF.

V usage is TRBV3-1 and J usage is TRBJ2-5; 9 bases are shared with TRBD1. TRBJ2-7 matches the DNA end more closely, so the J call is doubtful. The CDR3 totals 17 residues. Germline assignment: CDR1 LGHDT and CDR2 YNNKEL (reference sequence). The CDR3 nucleotides are TGTGCCAGCAGCCAAGCCGCCGGGACAGGGATGACCTACGAGCAGTACTTC. Translating gives CASSQAAGTGMTYEQYF.

This clonotype has a handful of counts. This chain links TRBV10-3 with TRBJ1-2; D gene ambiguous. CDR3 length equals 14 residues. Germline V gene sequence: CDR1 ENHRY, CDR2 SYGVKD. Deletions cut 2 bases from V and 1 base from J, with 8 bases between. For the CDR3, the DNA is TGTGCCATCAGTGAGGCGACTGATAACTATGGCTACACCTTC. This sequence encodes CAISEATDNYGYTF.

This chain links TRBV6-5 with TRBJ1-2, with D tentatively TRBD1 (6 bases). CDR1 is MNHEY, CDR2 SVGAGI, per germline. V lost 8 bases and J lost 4, with 14 bases in between. This CDR3 contains 13 residues. CDR3 region: CASGGGAFYGYTF. Written as DNA, the CDR3 is TGTGCCAGCGGGGGGGGCGCCTTCTATGGCTACACCTTC.

This chain connects TRBV6-5 to TRBJ2-7; tentative D call: TRBD1 (6 bases). This CDR3 region has 14 residues. Trimming removed 5 bases from V and 2 bases from J, with 13 bases in between. Germline V gene sequence: CDR1 MNHEY, CDR2 SVGAGI. CDR3 in amino acids: CASSDTGNAYEQYF. The CDR3 DNA is TGTGCCAGCAGTGATACAGGGAACGCCTACGAGCAGTACTTC.

To note about this clonotype: A read error may account for a junction end that differs from germline. The chain uses TRBV11-1 and TRBJ2-1, with 7 nucleotides matching TRBD1. Germline loops: CDR1 SGHAT, CDR2 FQDESV (reference sequence). The length of the CDR3 is 13 residues. CDR3 in amino acids: CVSSGQVHNEQFF. CDR3 nucleotide sequence: TGTGTCAGCAGCGGACAGGTGCACAATGAGCAGTTCTTC. Complete variable domain (other parts from reference TRBV11-1 and TRBJ2-1): EAEVAQSPRYKITEKSQAVAFWCDPISGHATLYWYRQILGQGPELLVQFQDESVVDDSQLPKDRFSAERLKGVDSTLKIQPAELGDSAMYLCVSSGQVHNEQFFGPGTRLTVL.

This clonotype has a single count. The chain recombines TRBV7-2 with TRBJ2-3; 8 nucleotides agree with TRBD2. The CDR3 has 17 residues. Germline V gene lookup returns CDR1 SGHTA and CDR2 FQGNSA. Germline trimming cut 5 bases from V and 2 bases from J; bases unmatched to any gene: 12. CDR3: CASSPRGYSGATDTQYF. Here the CDR3 DNA reads TGTGCCAGCAGCCCCAGGGGATATAGCGGGGCCACAGATACGCAGTATTTT.

This clonotype was counted a single time. V and J are TRBV27 and TRBJ1-1; no firm D call. The CDR3 extends over 15 amino acids. CDR1 and CDR2 (germline): MNHEY, SMNVEV (reference sequence). The ends were cut back, 0 bases at V and 1 base at J, with 9 bases in the middle. For the CDR3, the DNA is TGTGCCAGCAGTTTATCGCCCCCTGGGAACACTGAAGCTTTCTTT. Its protein product is CASSLSPPGNTEAFF.

On this clonotype: A read error may explain this, as a much larger clone is one base away. The V gene is TRBV7-9, the J gene TRBJ2-5; no reliable D call. The CDR3 is 13 residues long. The germline V gene encodes CDR1 SEHNR and CDR2 FQNEAQ (reference sequence). Here the CDR3 reads CAGSADTQETQYF. In DNA form, the CDR3 reads TGTGCCGGCAGCGCAGACACTCAAGAGACCCAGTACTTC.

The chain recombines TRBV13 with TRBJ2-1; weak D call: TRBD1 (5 bases). The V gene's germline CDR1 is PRHDT and CDR2 FYEKMQ (reference sequence). The CDR3 has 13 residues. The V gene lost 2 bases and the J gene lost 7 bases, with 9 bases spanning the gap. The CDR3 protein is CASSLQGWNEQFF. The CDR3 bases are TGTGCCAGCAGCTTACAGGGATGGAATGAGCAGTTCTTC.

This clonotype was observed a handful of times. The chain couples TRBV4-1 to TRBJ2-1; TRBD2 matches at 7 bases. This CDR3 has 17 amino acids. Germline V gives CDR1 MGHRA, CDR2 YSYEKL. The junction had 11 bases not matched to a gene; V was cut back by 0 bases and J by 6 bases. The CDR3 DNA sequence: TGCGCCAGCAGCCAAGATAAAGGCGGGGCTAGCGGCAATGAGCAGTTCTTC. Its protein is CASSQDKGGASGNEQFF.

This clonotype occurred a few times. The chain joins TRBV20-1 to TRBJ2-3, with 11 bases that match TRBD2. The V segment lost 5 bases and the J segment 5 bases; nucleotides outside the gene matches: 6. The CDR3 spans 14 residues. Germline assignment: CDR1 DFQATT and CDR2 SNEGSKA (reference sequence). The CDR3 region is CSAFRLAGRDTQYF. CDR3 DNA sequence: TGCAGTGCTTTCCGACTAGCGGGGAGAGATACGCAGTATTTT.